This passage covers 12 T cell receptor beta chains from one sample sequenced in a study of blood T cell repertoires in COVID-19. The assay was immunoSEQ multiplex PCR, and TCRdb's table has in-frame clones only and misses some. Of around 160,000 clones listed, around four fifths were seen once; the top ten hold about a tenth. The sequencing input was peripheral blood. All receptors come from a human donor in a cohort sampled during active COVID-19.

The chain joins TRBV19 to TRBJ2-3, with TRBD2 matching 15 bases. Germline V gene lookup returns CDR1 LNHDA and CDR2 SQIVND (reference sequence). The CDR3 runs to 18 residues. Trimming cost V 5 bases and J 2 bases; bases outside gene matches: 8. CDR3 coding DNA: TGTGCCAGTAGTCCTGGGACTAGCGGGGGGCCATACACAGATACGCAGTATTTT. Encoded protein: CASSPGTSGGPYTDTQYF.

The chain couples TRBV5-4 to TRBJ1-2; D remains ambiguous. V shed 0 bases and J shed 2 bases, with 11 bases lying between them. Germline CDR1 is SGHNT and CDR2 is YYREEE (reference sequence). The CDR3 length is 15 residues. The CDR3 DNA reads as TGTGCCAGCAGCTTGGGAGGACTGAAGAACTATGGCTACACCTTC. Protein: CASSLGGLKNYGYTF. The full variable domain, in which reference TRBV5-4 and TRBJ1-2 provide the parts outside the CDR3, is ETGVTQSPTHLIKTRGQQVTLRCSSQSGHNTVSWYQQALGQGPQFIFQYYREEENGRGNFPPRFSGLQFPNYSSELNVNALELDDSALYLCASSLGGLKNYGYTFGSGTRLTVV.

The rearrangement links TRBV7-2 to TRBJ2-3; D is perhaps TRBD2 (5 bases). In germline, CDR1 is SGHTA, CDR2 FQGNSA. The CDR3 length is 14 residues. The V end lost 1 base, the J end lost 6 bases, and 11 bases lay between the germline ends. CDR3 DNA sequence: TGTGCCAGCAGCTTAGGGGGTTCGGGGGATACGCAGTATTTT. Translated: CASSLGGSGDTQYF.

J is TRBJ2-3 and V is TRBV9; 8 nucleotides agree with TRBD2. The CDR3 sequence is 15 residues long. The germline V gene has CDR1 SGDLS and CDR2 YYNGEE. The V and J ends lost 3 bases and 4 bases, in that order; junction bases with no gene match: 7. The CDR3 spells CASSALAGTADTQYF. The CDR3 nucleotides are TGTGCCAGCAGCGCCTTAGCGGGAACCGCAGATACGCAGTATTTT.

The rearrangement joins TRBV10-3 to TRBJ2-7; 7 bases agree with TRBD1. Trimming at V came to 0 bases and at J to 4 bases, leaving 6 bases not matched to a gene. Germline lookup yields CDR1 ENHRY and CDR2 SYGVKD. CDR3 length: 15 amino acids. The CDR3 is CAISESRQGPYEQYF. The CDR3 DNA is TGTGCCATCAGTGAGTCGAGACAGGGACCTTACGAGCAGTACTTC.

J is TRBJ2-7 and V is TRBV7-9; TRBD1 matches 9 bases. Per germline, CDR1 SEHNR and CDR2 FQNEAQ (reference sequence). J was trimmed by 1 base and V by 1 base; bases with no gene match: 5. This CDR3 has 16 amino acids. The DNA for the CDR3 is TGTGCCAGCAGCTTAGTCACAGGGGGCGCTTCCTACGAGCAGTACTTC. Protein sequence: CASSLVTGGASYEQYF.

V is TRBV19 and J is TRBJ2-7, with 8 bases fitting TRBD1. CDR3 length: 13 residues. V shed 6 bases, J shed 3 bases, and the junction held 4 bases outside the gene matches. Germline loops: CDR1 LNHDA, CDR2 SQIVND (reference sequence). CDR3 nucleotide sequence: TGTGCCAGTAGCTGGGGGACAGGCTACGAGCAGTACTTC. Translation: CASSWGTGYEQYF.

The chain uses TRBV5-1 and TRBJ1-2; D ambiguous. Germline values: CDR1 SGHRS, CDR2 YFSETQ. The CDR3 is made up of 12 amino acids. V was shortened by 3 bases and J by 8 bases, with 11 bases between the two germline ends. The CDR3 spells CASSSLSRGYTF. The CDR3 nucleotides are TGCGCCAGCAGCTCGCTATCTAGAGGCTACACCTTC.

The chain links TRBV6-2 or TRBV6-3 to TRBJ1-2, with 7 bases that match TRBD1. Germline V gene sequence: CDR1 MNHEY, CDR2 SVGEGT. CDR3 length: 15 amino acids. The ends lost 3 bases at V and 8 bases at J; junction bases unmatched: 12. The CDR3 region has the DNA TGTGCCAGCAGTTATGGGACAGTTTCCAAGCAAGGCTACACCTTC. Amino acids: CASSYGTVSKQGYTF.

This chain's CDR3 is CASSEEGGGTQYF. CDR3 nucleotides: TGTGCCAGCAGCGAGGAGGGGGGAGGGACGCAGTATTTT. This chain connects TRBV9 to TRBJ2-3, with D maybe TRBD2 (7 bases). The CDR3 contains 13 residues. The V and J ends lost 3 bases and 9 bases respectively, with 14 bases between them. Germline V gives CDR1 SGDLS, CDR2 YYNGEE.

The J gene is TRBJ1-2, the V gene TRBV5-1; 7 nucleotides line up with TRBD1. This CDR3 has 14 amino acids. Germline V gene sequence: CDR1 SGHRS, CDR2 YFSETQ. Germline trimming cut 4 bases from V and 0 bases from J; bases unmatched to any gene: 3. CDR3 sequence (DNA): TGCGCCAGCAGCAAGGGGGCGGCTAACTATGGCTACACCTTC. Translation gives CASSKGAANYGYTF.

The V and J genes are TRBV7-9 and TRBJ2-7; a possible D gene is TRBD1 (6 bases). The V and J ends lost 6 bases and 1 base respectively, with 13 bases between them. Germline lookup yields CDR1 SEHNR and CDR2 FQNEAQ (reference sequence). The length of the CDR3 is 14 residues. The CDR3 DNA reads TGTGCCAGCAGGCAATCAGGGGAATCCTACGAGCAGTACTTC. This sequence encodes CASRQSGESYEQYF. Using reference TRBV7-9 and TRBJ2-7 for the parts outside the CDR3, the full variable domain is DTGVSQNPRHKITKRGQNVTFRCDPISEHNRLYWYRQTLGQGPEFLTYFQNEAQLEKSRLLSDRFSAERPKGSFSTLEIQRTEQGDSAMYLCASRQSGESYEQYFGPGTRLTVT.